The clone carrying this T cell receptor (beta chain) was counted ten times or more. The sample is drawn from a study of Graves' ophthalmopathy and Graves' hyperthyroidism. Trimming cost V 4 bases and J 7 bases; bases outside gene matches: 13. This CDR3 region has 14 residues. The V gene's germline CDR1 is DFQATT and CDR2 SNEGSKA (reference sequence). Beta-chain TCR CDR3 regions were amplified from RNA transcripts. The first-round RT-PCR employed HTBI primers together with the Qiagen OneStep RT-PCR kit. A multiplex PCR was then performed as the second round. From the multiplex PCR reads, TCRdb called clonotypes with MiXCR, one entry per CDR3 protein. There are approximately 540,000 distinct CDR3 sequences in the sample; roughly 39% occur only once, and about 4.1% lies in the top ten.

The clonotype comes from an adult man with Graves' hyperthyroidism. The chain is built from TRBV20-1 and TRBJ2-7; 7 nucleotides line up with TRBD2. The sample was peripheral blood or thyroid tissue (not recorded which). CDR3 sequence: CSATREGHSGEQYF. The CDR3 bases are TGCAGTGCTACTAGGGAGGGGCACTCCGGGGAGCAGTACTTC.